The entry below gives a single TCR beta chain sequence along with its context. There is no known antigen for this receptor. Sequencing took place on a NextSeq 550. The Human TCR Profiling Kit (MiLaboratory) was used to make UMI-labeled 5' RACE TRB cDNA libraries. The full amount of extracted RNA was used for cDNA synthesis, and the full amount of resulting cDNA was used for PCR amplification. Libraries were prepared in parallel with an identical number of PCR cycles. Per the source publication's procedure: MIGEC and MiXCR extracted about 54,000 +/- 9,700 unique UMI-labeled TRB cDNA molecules per library, requiring at least two reads per UMI. On average, around 40,000 +/- 10,000 functional in-frame TRB CDR3 nucleotide clonotypes lacking stop codons were found per library. After downsampling to 5000 UMI-labeled TRB molecules per sample, diversity metrics, including normalized Shannon-Wiener and Chao1, were computed in VDJtools. VDJtools was used to calculate clonotype-size-weighted physicochemical properties of the central five CDR3 residues, namely interaction energy, strength, volume and Kidera factor 4. The reads went through TCRdb reprocessing, and each CDR3 protein sequence gets one entry with no DNA. The V and J calls and clone size are TCRdb's, not the authors'. The table for this sample records 28,000 or so distinct CDR3 sequences. The top ten clonotypes cover roughly 2.8% of the sample.

CDR1 and CDR2 were assigned from the germline V gene (reference sequence) as DFQATT and SNEGSKA. The CDR3, from cysteine to phenylalanine, totals 11 residues. Nucleotide data are not available. The data originate from a study of CXCR3-negative and CXCR3-positive naive CD8 T cells (dated by TCRdb to the late 2010s). Concerning the study at large: About 135 million TRB reads were obtained in total, roughly 1.5 +/- 0.3 million reads per library. Diversity and physicochemical repertoire analyses were performed on 11 donors pooled from two independent experiments. For the TRBV-TRBJ cluster analysis, the naive subsets came from 5 donors, while the memory cells came from 3 donors. Study-wide conclusions, independent of this receptor: Repertoire diversity was comparably high in both naive subsets but much lower in memory CD8+ T cells. TRBV-TRBJ usage was similar between naive CXCR3-negative and CXCR3-positive cells from the same donor, while memory cells showed distinct patterns. Because surface CD5, which has been linked to self-reactivity in mice, was comparable between naive subsets, TCR interaction strength was also inferred from TRB CDR3 physicochemical properties. TRB CDR3s from CXCR3-positive naive cells showed higher hydrophobicity (lower Kidera factor 4), lower energy, and higher strength and volume indices than CXCR3-negative naive cells. CXCR3 expression partially decreased after cryopreservation, so most assays used freshly isolated PBMCs.

For every CD8+ T cell subset, hundreds of thousands of cells were flow-sorted straight into RLT lysis buffer, and each subset was sorted in triplicate. Naive CD8+ T cells were defined stringently as CD45RO-CCR7+CD27+CD95- to exclude memory contaminants. Peripheral blood mononuclear cells were isolated from buffy coats by standard density gradient centrifugation. Naive CXCR3-negative and CXCR3-positive CD8+ T cells were flow-sorted using a FACSAria III. Total RNA was extracted from sorted cells with an RNeasy Mini Kit. The TCR comes from a human donor in good health. Some clones in this sample may be carry-over from other donors' samples. The receptor chain draws on TRBV20-1 and TRBJ1-2. The sequenced sample consisted of naive CXCR3- CD8+ T cells from blood. The intended sense of this specimen's cell subset or site label: CD45RO-CCR7+CD27+CD95- naive CD8+ T cells lacking CXCR3 (TNR3-). The encoded CDR3 is CSSRGLIGYTF.